One sample yielded the 20 T cell receptor beta chains listed below, sequenced in a study of Ad26.COV2.S vaccination and SARS-CoV-2 variants. Documented treatment: over 15 received Ad26.COV2.S at low or high dose, single or two shots; about 5 received placebo; per-sample allocation not given. Sampling happened 63 days after the first vaccine or placebo injection. Generated by immunoSEQ multiplex PCR, the TCRdb table keeps only in-frame clones and is missing some. This table holds about 680,000 clones, more than 80% found once. The specimen comprised peripheral blood, sampled in a trial of Ad26.COV2.S vaccine versus placebo. These receptor sequences come from a person aged 18-60 years who received the Ad26.COV2.S COVID-19 vaccine or a placebo.

This chain joins TRBV18 and TRBJ1-3, with unresolved D. In germline, CDR1 is KGHSH, CDR2 LQKENI. The CDR3 runs 15 residues. Trimming took off 8 bases at V and 0 bases at J, with 14 bases between the two ends. The CDR3 DNA follows: TGTGCCAGCGACCCGAGGGCCTACTCTGGAAACACCATATATTTT. Protein product: CASDPRAYSGNTIYF.

The CDR3 DNA reads as TGTGCCAGCTCACTCAGGGGAGAGACCCAGTACTTC. Residues: CASSLRGETQYF. This chain joins TRBV18 and TRBJ2-5, with TRBD1 as a possible D gene (6 bases). This CDR3 is built from 12 residues. Germline V gives CDR1 KGHSH, CDR2 LQKENI. Trimming stripped 4 bases from V and 4 bases from J, with 7 bases between.

This clone was counted a single time. CDR3 loop: CASSLEGLLSSYNEQFF. Written as DNA, the CDR3 is TGTGCCAGCAGCTTGGAGGGGTTACTGAGCTCCTACAATGAGCAGTTCTTC. The chain joins TRBV7-6 to TRBJ2-1; the D gene is possibly TRBD2 (6 bases). Germline CDR1 reads SGHVS; CDR2 reads FNYEAQ. The V gene lost 3 bases and the J gene lost 0 bases, with 15 bases spanning the gap. The CDR3 is 17 amino acids.

This clone was observed a single time. V and J are TRBV5-1 and TRBJ2-1; 7 bases align to TRBD1. V lost 2 bases to trimming and J lost 2 bases; unmatched junction nucleotides: 7. The V gene's germline CDR1 is SGHRS and CDR2 YFSETQ. The CDR3 runs 16 residues. The CDR3 is CASSLLSGQTYNEQFF. CDR3 in DNA: TGCGCCAGCAGCTTACTCTCGGGACAGACCTACAATGAGCAGTTCTTC.

This clone was picked up a small number of times. The chain has TRBV6-2 or TRBV6-3 and TRBJ1-6; TRBD1 agrees at 9 bases. The V and J ends lost 5 bases and 9 bases, in that order; junction bases with no gene match: 8. The CDR3 is 15 amino acids. CDR1 MNHEY and CDR2 SVGEGT come from the germline V gene. The CDR3 region has the DNA TGTGCCAGCAGTACCCCGGGACAGGGCTTTTCACCCCTCCACTTT. Translated, it gives CASSTPGQGFSPLHF.

The rearrangement links TRBV7-9 to TRBJ2-2; no clear D. V shed 1 base and J shed 4 bases, with 10 bases lying between them. The CDR3 length is 15 residues. Germline V CDR1 and CDR2: SEHNR, FQNEAQ (reference sequence). CDR3: CASSLGTAFTGELFF. The CDR3 DNA reads TGTGCCAGCAGCTTAGGTACTGCTTTCACCGGGGAGCTGTTTTTT.

V gene TRBV5-1 combines with J gene TRBJ2-1, with D perhaps TRBD2 (6 bases). Germline CDR1 reads SGHRS; CDR2 reads YFSETQ. V lost 4 bases to trimming and J lost 9 bases, with 17 bases between them. The CDR3 has 14 residues. The CDR3 sequence is CASSPGLGGGEQFF. CDR3 nucleotides: TGCGCCAGCAGCCCGGGACTGGGGGGAGGTGAGCAGTTCTTC.

A single count supports this clone. The V gene is TRBV30, the J gene TRBJ1-3; D remains unclear. Trimming left V 0 bases short and J 2 bases short, with 11 bases between. Per germline, CDR1 GTSNPN and CDR2 SVGIG (reference sequence). The CDR3 loop spans 15 amino acids. The CDR3 here is CAWSVRVLAGNTIYF. In DNA, the CDR3 is TGTGCCTGGAGTGTACGGGTCCTGGCTGGAAACACCATATATTTT.

The V and J genes are TRBV5-1 and TRBJ1-2, with a tentative D call TRBD1 (6 bases). With 2 bases removed from V and 1 base from J, the gap between germline ends came to 9 bases. There are 14 residues in the CDR3. Germline V lookup: CDR1 SGHRS, CDR2 YFSETQ. The CDR3 spells CASSFQGNNYGYTF. For the CDR3, the DNA is TGCGCCAGCAGCTTCCAGGGGAATAACTATGGCTACACCTTC.

This clone appeared a single time. The J gene is TRBJ2-5, the V gene TRBV7-9, with TRBD2 as a possible D gene (6 bases). V lost 5 bases, J lost 5 bases, and 18 bases lay in between. The CDR3 consists of 15 residues. The germline V gene encodes CDR1 SEHNR and CDR2 FQNEAQ (reference sequence). CDR3 in DNA: TGTGCCAGCAGCCCAGGGACTGTCGTTGAGGAGACCCAGTACTTC. Its translation: CASSPGTVVEETQYF. Complete variable domain (other parts from reference TRBV7-9 and TRBJ2-5): DTGVSQNPRHKITKRGQNVTFRCDPISEHNRLYWYRQTLGQGPEFLTYFQNEAQLEKSRLLSDRFSAERPKGSFSTLEIQRTEQGDSAMYLCASSPGTVVEETQYFGPGTRLLVL.

This chain uses TRBV29-1 with TRBJ2-5; D may be TRBD1 (5 bases). Germline loops: CDR1 SQVTM, CDR2 ANQGSEA. Trimming cost V 7 bases and J 3 bases, with 6 bases left between them. The CDR3 has 10 residues. Written as DNA, the CDR3 is TGCAGCGCCAGGGAAGAGACCCAGTACTTC. It encodes CSAREETQYF.

The chain uses TRBV21-1 and TRBJ1-3. TRBV21-1 is annotated as a pseudogene. The CDR3 extends over 16 amino acids. CDR3 sequence reads: CASSKGGGGHGNTIYF. As DNA, the CDR3 is TGTGCCAGCAGCAAAGGCGGAGGGGGACATGGAAACACCATATATTTT.

V gene TRBV30 combines with J gene TRBJ1-5; TRBD1 matches 7 bases. The V segment lost 5 bases and the J segment 2 bases; nucleotides outside the gene matches: 3. Looked up from germline, CDR1 is GTSNPN and CDR2 is SVGIG (reference sequence). The CDR3 contains 13 residues. This CDR3 reads CAWAGQGNQPQHF. In DNA form, the CDR3 reads TGTGCCTGGGCCGGACAGGGCAATCAGCCCCAGCATTTT.

This clone occurred a few times. The rearrangement joins TRBV7-2 to TRBJ2-1; D is unclear. The V end was cut by 0 bases, the J end by 10 bases, with 10 bases between. Germline V lookup: CDR1 SGHTA, CDR2 FQGNSA. This CDR3 has 13 amino acids. The CDR3: CASSLARVREQFF. CDR3 bases: TGTGCCAGCAGCTTAGCCCGGGTTCGGGAGCAGTTCTTC.

The genes are TRBV5-1 and TRBJ2-7; TRBD1 matches at 8 bases. After removal of 4 bases from V and 4 bases from J, the junction contained 16 bases not matched to a gene. In germline, CDR1 is SGHRS, CDR2 YFSETQ. The CDR3 covers 17 residues. The CDR3 DNA reads TGCGCCAGCAGCGCCGGAAACCGTGGACAGGGCCTTTACGAGCAGTACTTC. Translated: CASSAGNRGQGLYEQYF.

The rearrangement links TRBV7-2 to TRBJ2-3; 13 bases agree with TRBD2. CDR1 is SGHTA, CDR2 FQGNSA, per germline. J was trimmed by 0 bases and V by 0 bases; bases with no gene match: 3. There are 18 residues in the CDR3. The CDR3 DNA reads TGTGCCAGCAGCTTAGCGGGACTAGCGGGGATAAGCACAGATACGCAGTATTTT. Its protein product is CASSLAGLAGISTDTQYF.

This chain joins TRBV19 and TRBJ1-1, with D tentatively TRBD1 (5 bases). CDR1 and CDR2 (germline): LNHDA, SQIVND (reference sequence). Between the trimmed V and J ends, which lost 0 bases and 1 base, there was a span of 9 bases. The CDR3 consists of 15 residues. CDR3 nucleotides: TGTGCCAGTAGTATAGATCCAGGGAAGAACACTGAAGCTTTCTTT. It encodes CASSIDPGKNTEAFF.

This clone occurred a few times. This chain links TRBV6-2 or TRBV6-3 with TRBJ1-5; D remains unclear. Trimming shortened V by 3 bases and J by 0 bases, and 12 bases separated the two germline ends. The CDR3 has 16 amino acids. The germline V gene encodes CDR1 MNHEY and CDR2 SVGEGT. The CDR3 nucleotides are TGTGCCAGCAGTTATTTGGTGAGGGATAGCAATCAGCCCCAGCATTTT. This encodes CASSYLVRDSNQPQHF.

This CDR3 reads CASSRAASTDTQYF. In nucleotides, the CDR3 is TGTGCCAGCAGTAGAGCGGCTAGCACAGATACGCAGTATTTT. The chain joins TRBV2 to TRBJ2-3; D might be TRBD2 (5 bases). This CDR3 spans 14 amino acids. Looked up from germline, CDR1 is SNHLY and CDR2 is FYNNEI. Trimming took off 5 bases at V and 0 bases at J, with 9 bases between the two ends.

There are a few counts of this clone. This chain joins TRBV7-2 and TRBJ2-7; 9 nucleotides match TRBD1. Trimming took 4 bases from V and 5 from J; bases not matched to a gene: 9. Germline V lookup: CDR1 SGHTA, CDR2 FQGNSA. The CDR3 covers 15 residues. In DNA form, the CDR3 reads TGTGCCAGCAGCTCGACCGGGACAGGGAAACACGAGCAGTACTTC. This codes for CASSSTGTGKHEQYF.